The T cell receptor (beta chain) described here comes from a study of blood T cell repertoires in COVID-19. The method was immunoSEQ multiplex PCR; TCRdb's version includes in-frame clones alone and lacks a portion of them. The table shows 300,000 to 400,000 clones, with less than 90% occurring only once. Seattle patients were enrolled while actively infected and followed longitudinally. V dropped 5 bases and J dropped 8 bases, with 13 bases sitting between them. The CDR3 has 14 residues. In germline, CDR1 is SGHTA, CDR2 FQGTGA. Sequencing was carried out using peripheral blood. The V gene is TRBV7-3, the J gene TRBJ1-6; D is perhaps TRBD1 (6 bases). The receptor comes from a woman aged 60-75 years with COVID-19, enrolled during active disease. CDR3 region: CASSRDTLDSPLHF. CDR3 nucleotide sequence: TGTGCCAGCAGCAGGGACACTTTGGATTCACCCCTCCACTTT.